Listed below are T cell receptor beta chains from one sample, sequenced in a study of naive and memory T cell subsets. TCRdb recomputed calls from the UMI-ligation and nested PCR reads with MiXCR, one row per CDR3 protein. The top ten hold approximately 0.9% of the sample, which has 130,000 or so distinct CDR3 sequences, 36% seen once. Sequenced material: central memory CD4+ T cells from blood. These receptors all come from a human donor in good health. Each CDR3 is given with its conserved first and last residue. Each record gives: V gene, CDR3 length, J gene, D gene, clone size, CDR3 DNA, CDR3 protein. The D gene is left open where the match is weak. Size values are once, few and many counts, or a class for expanded clones, and some rows have none.

>TRBV7-2|14|TRBJ2-1|NA|many
TGTGCCAGCAGCTCGGTGGGGGGAGCGAATGAGCAGTTCTTC
CASSSVGGANEQFF
>TRBV5-1|16|TRBJ2-3|NA|NA
TGCGCCAGCAGCTTGGTTATGGCAGGCGGCACAGATACGCAGTATTTT
CASSLVMAGGTDTQYF
>TRBV20-1|15|TRBJ2-5|TRBD1|NA
TGCAGTGCTCTCCGGGACAGATTTAACCAAGAGACCCAGTACTTC
CSALRDRFNQETQYF
>TRBV18|14|TRBJ2-2|NA|few
TGTGCCAGCTCACCGCAGAACAATAACGGGGAGCTGTTTTTT
CASSPQNNNGELFF
>TRBV28|15|TRBJ2-6|NA|NA
TGTGCCAGCCAAACAGGGCTGTTTAGGGCCAACGTCCTGACTTTC
CASQTGLFRANVLTF
>TRBV29-1|12|TRBJ1-3|NA|NA
TGCAGCGTTGTAGGGGCTGGAAACACCATATATTTT
CSVVGAGNTIYF
>TRBV27|15|TRBJ2-5|NA|NA
TGTGCCACCTCGTCCCCTTTTGGTGGGATGGAGACCCAGTACTTC
CATSSPFGGMETQYF
>TRBV28|16|TRBJ1-6|NA|few
TGTGCCAGCAGACCCCGTAGGTTCCCCTATAATTCACCCCTCCACTTT
CASRPRRFPYNSPLHF
>TRBV29-1|14|TRBJ1-1|TRBD1|few
TGCAGCGTTGGGGCGGGACAGTTTTACACAAGGGCTTTCTTT
CSVGAGQFYTRAFF
>TRBV10-3|12|TRBJ1-1|NA|few
TGTGCCATCAGTGGCTACCGGGAAGAAGCTTTCTTT
CAISGYREEAFF
>TRBV12-3/TRBV12-4|16|TRBJ2-5|TRBD1|NA
TGTGCCAGCAGTACCCGAAAACAGGGGTCTGGGAAGACCCAGTACTTC
CASSTRKQGSGKTQYF
>TRBV24-1|15|TRBJ2-1|NA|NA
TGTGCCACCAGCCCTAGGGTTAGCTCCTACAATGAGCAGTTCTTC
CATSPRVSSYNEQFF
>TRBV28|14|TRBJ2-7|NA|once
TGTGCCAGCAGTTTCAGTCAGGGTCTCTACGAGCAGTACTTC
CASSFSQGLYEQYF
>TRBV5-6|14|TRBJ2-2|NA|NA
TGTGCCAGCAGCTTTTATTCAGGCATCGGGGAGCTGTTTTTT
CASSFYSGIGELFF
>TRBV18|14|TRBJ2-7|TRBD1|NA
TGTGCCAGCTCACCCGACAGGGGAGTACTCGAGCAGTACTTC
CASSPDRGVLEQYF
>TRBV6-1|13|TRBJ1-5|NA|NA
TGTGCCAGCAGTGCCGGAGGGGAACAGCCCCAGCATTTT
CASSAGGEQPQHF
>TRBV20-1|13|TRBJ2-7|NA|NA
TGCAGTGTCTGGCCCCCCCCGGCCCACGAGCAGTACTTC
CSVWPPPAHEQYF
>TRBV29-1|12|TRBJ2-5|TRBD2|few
TGCAGCGCAGGGACTACCGCGGAGACCCAGTACTTC
CSAGTTAETQYF
>TRBV10-3|16|TRBJ2-1|TRBD2|few
TGTGCCATCAGTGCCCGGACTAGCGGGGGGGACAATGAGCAGTTCTTC
CAISARTSGGDNEQFF
>TRBV28|14|TRBJ2-7|NA|NA
TGTGCCAGCAGTTCACCCCCACAGGGTTACGAGCAGTACTTC
CASSSPPQGYEQYF
>TRBV20-1|14|TRBJ2-4|NA|medium-sized
TGCAGTGCTAGAGTAAGCGGGTACGGGAACATTCAGTACTTC
CSARVSGYGNIQYF
>TRBV19|15|TRBJ2-1|NA|many
TGTGCCAGTAGTATTGGAGGGCCCCCTTACAATGAGCAGTTCTTC
CASSIGGPPYNEQFF
>TRBV20-1|13|TRBJ2-7|NA|NA
TGCAGTGCTAGGCGACAGGTAGCCTACGAGCAGTACTTC
CSARRQVAYEQYF
>TRBV6-1|15|TRBJ1-1|NA|NA
TGTGCCAGCAGTCTATGGACAGATTCGAACACTGAAGCTTTCTTT
CASSLWTDSNTEAFF
>TRBV20-1|17|TRBJ2-7|NA|few
TGCAGTGCCGCCCCTCTCGATACTAGGGGATTTGCCTACGAGCAGTACTTC
CSAAPLDTRGFAYEQYF
>TRBV7-8|15|TRBJ2-4|NA|NA
TGTGCCAGCAGCTTAGCGCTTCTGGGCAAAAACATTCAGTACTTC
CASSLALLGKNIQYF
>TRBV6-1|13|TRBJ1-1|TRBD1|few
TGTGCCAGCAGCTTAGCACAGGGGATTGAAGCTTTCTTT
CASSLAQGIEAFF
>TRBV27|13|TRBJ2-1|NA|few
TGTGCCAGCGGGTACAAGAGGGTCCATGAGCAGTTCTTC
CASGYKRVHEQFF
>TRBV7-9|13|TRBJ2-1|NA|few
TGTGCCAGCAGCTTGGCACAGGGTCACGAGCAGTTCTTC
CASSLAQGHEQFF
>TRBV20-1|16|TRBJ1-5|NA|few
TGCAGTGCTAGAGAGCTGATCCAGGGGAGCCTCCAGCCCCAGCATTTT
CSARELIQGSLQPQHF
>TRBV5-1|16|TRBJ2-7|TRBD1|NA
TGCGCCAGCAGCTTGATTCCGGGACAGGGGGCAAGGGAGCAGTACTTC
CASSLIPGQGAREQYF
>TRBV5-4|15|TRBJ2-7|TRBD2|NA
TGTGCCAGCAGCAACTTGGGACTAGCGGATTACGAGCAGTACTTC
CASSNLGLADYEQYF
>TRBV5-4|13|TRBJ2-2|NA|few
TGTGCCAGCAGCTTGGATAACACCGGGGAGCTGTTTTTT
CASSLDNTGELFF
>TRBV27|15|TRBJ2-6|TRBD2|many
TGTGCCAGCAGTGCCCGGGGGGTCGGGGCCAACGTCCTGACTTTC
CASSARGVGANVLTF
>TRBV10-1|15|TRBJ1-1|NA|NA
TGCGCCAGCAGTGAGTCGCGGCGGGGGGGCACTGAAGCTTTCTTT
CASSESRRGGTEAFF
>TRBV7-2|14|TRBJ2-5|NA|few
TGTGCCAGCAGCTTTTCCGGGAGCTCCGAGACCCAGTACTTC
CASSFSGSSETQYF
>TRBV7-6|14|TRBJ2-7|NA|NA
TGTGCCAGCAGCTTTTCCGGCAGGGAGCACGAGCAGTACTTC
CASSFSGREHEQYF
>TRBV29-1|15|TRBJ2-6|TRBD1|many
TGCAGCGCCGGACAGGTTCCCTCTGGGGCCAACGTCCTGACTTTC
CSAGQVPSGANVLTF
>TRBV6-1|18|TRBJ1-5|NA|once
TGTGCCAGCAGTGAATATAAACAGGGAAGGAGTGATCGGCAGCCCCAGCATTTT
CASSEYKQGRSDRQPQHF
>TRBV20-1|14|TRBJ2-1|TRBD1|NA
TGCAGTGCTAGAGGGACAGGGTCTGCCCAAACCCGGTTCTTC
CSARGTGSAQTRFF
>TRBV10-3|12|TRBJ2-7|TRBD1|NA
TGTGCCATGGGGACAGGGTTTGACGAGCAGTACTTC
CAMGTGFDEQYF
>TRBV30|12|TRBJ1-6|NA|NA
TGTGCCTGGAGTGTAGTAGGGTCACCCCTCCACTTT
CAWSVVGSPLHF
>TRBV12-3/TRBV12-4|15|TRBJ2-2|TRBD1|NA
TGTGCCAGCAGCCGGGACAGGGGGAACACCGGGGAGCTGTTTTTT
CASSRDRGNTGELFF
>TRBV28|12|TRBJ2-7|TRBD2|NA
TGTGCCAGCAGTTCCCCGACTAGCGGTTTGTACTTC
CASSSPTSGLYF
>TRBV12-5|13|TRBJ2-5|NA|NA
TGTGCTAGTGGTTTGGGGGCCGTTGAGACCCAGTACTTC
CASGLGAVETQYF
>TRBV11-3|16|TRBJ2-1|TRBD2|NA
TGTGCCAGCAGCGTCGGACTAGCGGGAGTTCGTGATGAGCAGTTCTTC
CASSVGLAGVRDEQFF
>TRBV28|14|TRBJ2-3|NA|NA
TGTGCCAGCAGTTTAATTCAGGGAGCAGATACGCAGTATTTT
CASSLIQGADTQYF
>TRBV28|15|TRBJ2-4|NA|few
TGTGCCAGCAGGGGGTCGGGACTCCAGCAAAACATTCAGTACTTC
CASRGSGLQQNIQYF
>TRBV19|14|TRBJ2-3|NA|NA
TGTGCCAGTAGTATTGGCCCTTCCACAGATACGCAGTATTTT
CASSIGPSTDTQYF
>TRBV5-6|15|TRBJ2-5|NA|few
TGTGCCAGCAGCTCGGACCGGACAATTCAAGAGACCCAGTACTTC
CASSSDRTIQETQYF
>TRBV6-6|15|TRBJ1-2|NA|NA
TGTGCCAGCAGTTATTCTTCAGACGGCCGCGGCGGCTACACCTTC
CASSYSSDGRGGYTF
>TRBV4-3|14|TRBJ2-7|NA|NA
TGCGCCAGCAGCCAAGAAGTCCGAACCTACGAGCAGTACTTC
CASSQEVRTYEQYF
>TRBV15|15|TRBJ2-1|NA|few
TGTGCCACCAGCAGAGATCCAGGAGTCATCCATGAGCAGTTCTTC
CATSRDPGVIHEQFF
>TRBV6-1|14|TRBJ1-1|NA|NA
TGTGCCAGCAGTGAGCGGACAGCGAACACTGAAGCTTTCTTT
CASSERTANTEAFF
>TRBV2|15|TRBJ2-1|TRBD2|few
TGTGCCAGCAGTGGACTAGCGGGAGGGCCACGGGAGCAGTTCTTC
CASSGLAGGPREQFF
>TRBV29-1|13|TRBJ1-4|NA|NA
TGCAGCGTTGAGGACGGGGGCCTCGGAAAACTGTTTTTT
CSVEDGGLGKLFF
>TRBV5-1|14|TRBJ1-5|NA|few
TGCGCCAGCAGCTTATCGGGGTTTTCTCAGCCCCAGCATTTT
CASSLSGFSQPQHF
>TRBV18|14|TRBJ2-5|NA|few
TGTGCCAGCTCACTTGCCGGCGGGAAGGAGACCCAGTACTTC
CASSLAGGKETQYF
>TRBV28|13|TRBJ1-2|NA|NA
TGTGCCAGCACCATCCGGGGGGTCTATGGCTACACCTTC
CASTIRGVYGYTF